This T cell receptor beta chain was recovered during a study of cytomegalovirus exposure and HLA in healthy donors. Findings and limits, study-wide: The presence/absence work took it that sequencing depth was about the same across donors.

The CDR3 totals 14 residues. In germline, CDR1 is SGHAT, CDR2 FQNNGV. Trimming took 2 bases from V and 6 from J, leaving 11 bases between them. The PCR employed 60 Vbeta primers together with 13 Jbeta primers. Sequencing was performed with immunoSEQ multiplex PCR; in TCRdb, only in-frame clones are kept and a portion is missing. Here the sample spans 130,000 to 150,000 clones, almost 80% being singletons. This clone was seen a single time. The antigen remains unidentified. This chain uses TRBV11-2 with TRBJ2-1; D is perhaps TRBD2 (5 bases). The receptor was derived from a woman aged 35 to 49 in good health and CMV-seropositive. The sequenced material came from PBMCs. This CDR3 reads CASSLRRGSNEQFF. The CDR3 DNA is TGTGCCAGCAGCTTAAGGCGAGGGAGCAATGAGCAGTTCTTC.